This is a list of T cell receptor beta chains from one sample in a study of shared clonotypes between healthy human individuals. Clones were sequenced by immunoSEQ multiplex PCR, and TCRdb holds only the in-frame ones, with some missing. The table shows hundreds of thousands of clones, with 60% to 75% occurring only once. Material for sequencing was memory CD4+ T cells sorted from blood. These TCRs come from a woman between 25 and 40 years old in good health. CDR3s leave out the opening cysteine and the closing phenylalanine or tryptophan. Fields, in order: V gene, CDR3 protein.

TRBV6-1 | ASRWTVTTNEKLF
TRBV14 | ASSRGGRITEAF
TRBV30 | AWSADRAGANVLT
TRBV29-1 | SVEEGLDRNTGELF
TRBV5-1 | ASSFGESYEQY
TRBV21-1 | ASSPRQSGNTDTQY
TRBV2 | ASSEPPPTGGEKLF
TRBV7-6 | ASSSRASSYNEQF
TRBV9 | ASSVTGRTSTDTQY
TRBV29-1 | SVAQGIMGEKLF
TRBV5-1 | ASSLGDKANEQY
TRBV5-1 | ASSLEGQRIETQY
TRBV6-5 | ASSSVPGQMNTEAF
TRBV6-1 | ASSVFSNQPQH
TRBV6-6 | ASSGDPDGYTFAYT
TRBV6-1 | ASSEGTGVWSVLT
TRBV2 | ASSGTTQSYEQY
TRBV19 | ASGDRGYEQY
TRBV5-4 | ASSWDSSYEQY
TRBV19 | ASSPTGLPYVVGQY
TRBV11-2 | ASSLFGGMDEQY
TRBV7-9 | ASSSDRGTDTQY
TRBV5-1 | ASRVWGDTEAF
TRBV5-6 | ASSWPRSGRAYNEQF
TRBV5-1 | ASSSGHEGYEQY
TRBV30 | AWSRNTDTQY
TRBV15 | ATSRNRGDYGYT
TRBV19 | ASSTAIEAF
TRBV28 | ASSLRTGVDEQF
TRBV18 | ASSPDRRSYNEQF
TRBV18 | ASSPRQGGSTGELF
TRBV27 | ASSGGKANEQF
TRBV6-5 | ASSPSGGLNYGYT
TRBV6-6 | ASSFTSGRRNEQF
TRBV6-5 | ASRTPYEQY
TRBV7-8 | ASSLETSGAGYNEQF
TRBV29-1 | SAPQSTDTQY
TRBV5-1 | ASTYGTPGYNEQF
TRBV10-3 | AITWLAGGYEQY
TRBV7-2 | ASSLADNTGELF
TRBV28 | ASSTYTTGLNQPQH
TRBV5-1 | ASSFRLAGESSYEQY
TRBV7-6 | ASSLYQNTEAF
TRBV29-1 | SVGRETEAF
TRBV2 | ASSDGTGGSYQETQY
TRBV5-1 | ASSLQELNTEAF
TRBV15 | ATSRGGETQY
TRBV7-9 | ASSLDLFHTSTDTQY
TRBV10-1 | ASSGTSGRLNEQF
TRBV11-2 | ASSLAGDTYEQY
TRBV7-8 | ASSPARRETQY
TRBV12-2 | ASRKTTFANTEAF
TRBV15 | ATSRGQTGDEQF
TRBV4-1 | ASSQDRNGWQF